The following is a TCR beta chain sequence with its context. V was trimmed by 1 base and J by 4 bases, leaving 8 bases between them. Germline V gives CDR1 SGHTA, CDR2 FQGNSA. The CDR3 length is 14 residues. The record originates from a study of blood T cells in healthy people across ages. The study recruited healthy Caucasian donors from Russia who were aged about 6 to 90. A second PCR of roughly 6 to 12 cycles used a sample-barcoded 5' primer and a J-beta primer mix. TCRdb independently ran MiXCR on the 5' RACE reads; one entry per CDR3 protein. The sample consists of around 1,000,000 distinct CDR3 sequences, approximately 26% of them appearing once. The same data also contributed to another study, on T cells of mothers and their children.

This receptor was taken from a girl aged 2 to 10 in good health. This chain connects TRBV7-2 to TRBJ1-5; D unclear. The specimen was blood. The CDR3 loop is CASSLVDFNQPQHF. Here the CDR3 DNA reads TGTGCCAGCAGCTTAGTCGATTTTAATCAGCCCCAGCATTTT.